Each of the 10 T cell receptor beta chains below was sequenced from the same sample in a study of molecular identifiers for immune sequencing clone quantification. TCRdb used MiXCR to reprocess the PCR reads, holding one entry per CDR3 protein. The sample contains about 510,000 distinct CDR3 sequences, 20% to 25% of which appear only once. Sequenced sample: naive CD8+ T cells from blood, with Jurkat cell RNA spiked in. Specified subset: FACS-sorted CD8+CD4-CCR7+CD45RA+ naive T cells. All receptors come from a human donor in good health. Some libraries in this study had Jurkat cell RNA spiked in.

This clonotype appeared many times. V and J are TRBV9 and TRBJ2-2, with TRBD1 identical over 7 bases. Germline trimming cut 0 bases from V and 0 bases from J; bases unmatched to any gene: 2. The germline CDR1 and CDR2 sequences are SGDLS and YYNGEE. This CDR3 spans 16 amino acids. The DNA of the CDR3 is TGTGCCAGCAGCGTAGTGGGGACAGCGAACACCGGGGAGCTGTTTTTT. Translating it yields CASSVVGTANTGELFF.

This clonotype showed up just a few times. This rearrangement joins TRBV7-3 to TRBJ2-5; 7 bases line up with TRBD2. Germline CDR1 SGHTA, CDR2 FQGTGA. After removal of 6 bases from V and 2 bases from J, the junction contained 9 bases not matched to a gene. The CDR3 runs 15 residues. The CDR3 loop reads CASSAIGGRQETQYF. CDR3 DNA: TGTGCCAGCAGTGCTATCGGGGGGAGGCAAGAGACCCAGTACTTC.

This clonotype was counted many times. This chain uses TRBV27 with TRBJ1-6; maybe TRBD1 (5 bases). Germline V gene data show CDR1 as MNHEY and CDR2 as SMNVEV (reference sequence). The CDR3 covers 16 residues. Trimming removed 2 bases at V and 4 bases at J, with 12 bases between. DNA for the CDR3: TGTGCCAGCAGTTTAATCCTAGGACAATATAATTCACCCCTCCACTTT. Translation gives CASSLILGQYNSPLHF.

This clonotype was seen many times. The CDR3 coding sequence is TGTGCCAGCAGCTTTAAGCGGGTTGCGGATACGCAGTATTTT. Encoded protein: CASSFKRVADTQYF. The rearrangement links TRBV7-9 to TRBJ2-3; tentatively, D is TRBD2 (6 bases). Germline CDR1 is SEHNR and CDR2 is FQNEAQ (reference sequence). Deletions cut 3 bases from V and 6 bases from J, with 13 bases between. The CDR3 runs 14 residues.

Only a few counts were recorded for this clonotype. The chain carries TRBV27 and TRBJ2-2, with a possible D match to TRBD2 (6 bases). CDR1 and CDR2 (germline): MNHEY, SMNVEV (reference sequence). CDR3 length: 14 residues. The germline V and J ends were trimmed by 9 bases and 1 base, with 12 bases remaining between them. Here the CDR3 DNA reads TGTGCCAGTTCGGGAGCACTGAACACCGGGGAGCTGTTTTTT. Translating it yields CASSGALNTGELFF.

Remarks on this clonotype: Sequence at one end of the junction differs from germline and may be a read error. The rearrangement links TRBV20-1 to TRBJ2-3, with D possibly being TRBD2 (6 bases). CDR3 length: 15 amino acids. Looked up from germline, CDR1 is DFQATT and CDR2 is SNEGSKA (reference sequence). CDR3 sequence (DNA): TGCAGTACTAGAGATTCCTTCGGGAGTGGAGATACGCAGTATTTT. Protein sequence: CSTRDSFGSGDTQYF.

V gene TRBV20-1 combines with J gene TRBJ2-3; 7 bases are a match to TRBD2. J lost 0 bases, V lost 0 bases, and 3 bases had no gene match. Germline V gives CDR1 DFQATT, CDR2 SNEGSKA (reference sequence). This CDR3 has 15 residues. CDR3 bases: TGCAGTGCTAGAGATGGGGGGGGAAGCACAGATACGCAGTATTTT. Translated, it gives CSARDGGGSTDTQYF.

In this sample, this clonotype turned up a few times. V usage is TRBV7-9 and J usage is TRBJ2-1; 9 bases align to TRBD2. The CDR3 consists of 17 residues. Looked up from germline, CDR1 is SEHNR and CDR2 is FQNEAQ (reference sequence). Trimming at V came to 3 bases and at J to 6 bases, leaving 12 bases not matched to a gene. The CDR3 bases are TGTGCCAGCAGCTTTCCGCTAGCGGGAATCCGACCCAATGAGCAGTTCTTC. Encoded protein: CASSFPLAGIRPNEQFF.

The CDR3 loop is CASSLIAGRETQYF. The CDR3 DNA follows: TGTGCCAGCAGCCTCATAGCGGGACGAGAGACCCAGTACTTC. V usage is TRBV12-3 or TRBV12-4 and J usage is TRBJ2-5; 8 bases match TRBD2. The CDR3 length is 14 residues. With 6 bases clipped from V and 4 bases from J, the junction kept 7 bases outside the gene matches.

V is TRBV20-1 and J is TRBJ2-5; 9 nucleotides align to TRBD2. The CDR3 runs to 15 residues. The V gene's germline CDR1 is DFQATT and CDR2 SNEGSKA (reference sequence). The junction had 6 bases not matched to a gene; V was cut back by 0 bases and J by 4 bases. DNA of the CDR3: TGCAGTGCTAGAGAGGAGACTAGCGGACGAGAGACCCAGTACTTC. Encoded protein: CSAREETSGRETQYF.